Listed below are T cell receptor beta chains from one sample, sequenced in a study of CD8 T cells in ankylosing spondylitis. TCRdb reanalysed the 5' RACE reads using MiXCR and keeps one entry per CDR3 protein. The profile covers approximately 150,000 distinct CDR3 sequences, with 44% appearing a single time and over 12% taken by the ten largest. Sample: synovial fluid, either unsorted or a sorted T cell fraction (not recorded which). All receptors derive from a male donor with ankylosing spondylitis. The CDR3 runs from the conserved cysteine through the conserved F or W. The order of the fields is clone size, V gene, CDR3 length, D gene, J gene, CDR3 DNA, CDR3 protein. The D gene is left open where the match is weak. Clone size is not always given. Where it is, it says once, few, many or a class for expanded clones.

clone_size: NA; v_call: TRBV7-8; cdr3_length: 12; d_call: NA; j_call: TRBJ1-2; cdr3_nt: TGTGCCAGCAGCTGGCCAGGAGGAGGCTACACCTTC; cdr3_aa: CASSWPGGGYTF
clone_size: few; v_call: TRBV6-1; cdr3_length: 16; d_call: NA; j_call: TRBJ2-7; cdr3_nt: TGTGCCAGCAGCGAAGACAGCTCAATCGTCTCCTACGAGCAGTACTTC; cdr3_aa: CASSEDSSIVSYEQYF
clone_size: few; v_call: TRBV6-5; cdr3_length: 13; d_call: NA; j_call: TRBJ1-5; cdr3_nt: TGTGCCAGCGGATTACTGGAAAATCAGCCCCAGCATTTT; cdr3_aa: CASGLLENQPQHF
clone_size: few; v_call: TRBV4-3; cdr3_length: 16; d_call: NA; j_call: TRBJ2-4; cdr3_nt: TGCGCCAGCAGCCCTCGACTCCGGATAGCCAAAAACATTCAGTACTTC; cdr3_aa: CASSPRLRIAKNIQYF
clone_size: NA; v_call: TRBV20-1; cdr3_length: 12; d_call: NA; j_call: TRBJ2-5; cdr3_nt: TGCAGTGCTAGGGGCCTTTTAGGGACCCAGTACTTC; cdr3_aa: CSARGLLGTQYF
clone_size: NA; v_call: TRBV7-2; cdr3_length: 18; d_call: TRBD2; j_call: TRBJ2-7; cdr3_nt: TGTGCCAGCAGCTTAGTCGCCCGCGCCAGCGGGAGCTTCCACGAGCAGTACTTC; cdr3_aa: CASSLVARASGSFHEQYF
clone_size: few; v_call: TRBV20-1; cdr3_length: 13; d_call: NA; j_call: TRBJ2-5; cdr3_nt: TGCAGTGCTAGCACAGGGTTGAGGGAGACCCAGTACTTC; cdr3_aa: CSASTGLRETQYF
clone_size: NA; v_call: TRBV4-1; cdr3_length: 13; d_call: NA; j_call: TRBJ1-2; cdr3_nt: TGCGCCAGCAGCCATGGGCGATTTTGGGGCTACACCTTC; cdr3_aa: CASSHGRFWGYTF
clone_size: few; v_call: TRBV7-9; cdr3_length: 12; d_call: NA; j_call: TRBJ1-3; cdr3_nt: TGTGCCATCCGGAGCTCTGGAAACACCATATATTTT; cdr3_aa: CAIRSSGNTIYF
clone_size: NA; v_call: TRBV5-1; cdr3_length: 16; d_call: TRBD1; j_call: TRBJ1-1; cdr3_nt: TGCGCCAGCAGCTTGGGCCAGGGGGCGGGGTTGGTAGAAGCTTTCTTT; cdr3_aa: CASSLGQGAGLVEAFF
clone_size: NA; v_call: TRBV3-1; cdr3_length: 16; d_call: TRBD2; j_call: TRBJ2-7; cdr3_nt: TGTGCCAGCAGCCTACCGGGACTAGCGGGGCGGTACGAGCAGTACTTC; cdr3_aa: CASSLPGLAGRYEQYF
clone_size: few; v_call: TRBV28; cdr3_length: 16; d_call: TRBD1; j_call: TRBJ2-7; cdr3_nt: TGTGCCAGCACCTTACTGACCGGGACAGGTTACTACGAGCAGTACTTC; cdr3_aa: CASTLLTGTGYYEQYF
clone_size: NA; v_call: TRBV20-1; cdr3_length: 13; d_call: NA; j_call: TRBJ1-5; cdr3_nt: TGCAGTGCCGAACTATATAGCAATCAGCCCCAGCATTTT; cdr3_aa: CSAELYSNQPQHF
clone_size: many; v_call: TRBV4-1; cdr3_length: 15; d_call: NA; j_call: TRBJ1-1; cdr3_nt: TGCGCCAGCAGCCCTTCCGTGAGGGGGATCACTGAAGCTTTCTTT; cdr3_aa: CASSPSVRGITEAFF
clone_size: NA; v_call: TRBV20-1; cdr3_length: 14; d_call: NA; j_call: TRBJ1-2; cdr3_nt: TGCAGTGCTAGAGCCTGGACAGACCCCTATGGCTACACCTTC; cdr3_aa: CSARAWTDPYGYTF
clone_size: many; v_call: TRBV4-1; cdr3_length: 17; d_call: NA; j_call: TRBJ1-1; cdr3_nt: TGCGCCAGCAGCCAGGAGCCTTTCTTAGGGGGAGACACTGAAGCTTTCTTT; cdr3_aa: CASSQEPFLGGDTEAFF
clone_size: once; v_call: TRBV7-3; cdr3_length: 18; d_call: NA; j_call: TRBJ2-1; cdr3_nt: TGTGCCAGCAGCATAGGGGCCTTCAGGGGGGAAAACGACAATGAGCAGTTCTTC; cdr3_aa: CASSIGAFRGENDNEQFF
clone_size: NA; v_call: TRBV6-2/TRBV6-3; cdr3_length: 15; d_call: TRBD2; j_call: TRBJ2-1; cdr3_nt: TGTGCCAGCAGTTACTGGCTAGCGGCCCACAATGAGCAGTTCTTC; cdr3_aa: CASSYWLAAHNEQFF
clone_size: NA; v_call: TRBV28; cdr3_length: 15; d_call: NA; j_call: TRBJ1-5; cdr3_nt: TGTGCCAGCAGCCTAACCAGCGTAAACAATCAGCCCCAGCATTTT; cdr3_aa: CASSLTSVNNQPQHF
clone_size: NA; v_call: TRBV6-1; cdr3_length: 16; d_call: NA; j_call: TRBJ2-5; cdr3_nt: TGTGCCACCATACCCGGTGGAGGCGCCGTTAAAGAGACCCAGTACTTC; cdr3_aa: CATIPGGGAVKETQYF
clone_size: NA; v_call: TRBV4-1; cdr3_length: 14; d_call: TRBD1; j_call: TRBJ1-2; cdr3_nt: TGCGCCAGCAGCCAGGACAGGTTCGACTATGGCTACACCTTC; cdr3_aa: CASSQDRFDYGYTF
clone_size: NA; v_call: TRBV6-6; cdr3_length: 12; d_call: NA; j_call: TRBJ2-5; cdr3_nt: TGTGCCAGCAGTTACTGGCTGGGGACCCAGTACTTC; cdr3_aa: CASSYWLGTQYF
clone_size: NA; v_call: TRBV29-1; cdr3_length: 12; d_call: NA; j_call: TRBJ1-1; cdr3_nt: TGCAGCGTTGTCCCTGGGAACACTGAAGCTTTCTTT; cdr3_aa: CSVVPGNTEAFF
clone_size: NA; v_call: TRBV25-1; cdr3_length: 12; d_call: NA; j_call: TRBJ2-6; cdr3_nt: TGTGCCAGTTGCTCTGGGGCCAACGTCCTGACTTTC; cdr3_aa: CASCSGANVLTF
clone_size: few; v_call: TRBV29-1; cdr3_length: 16; d_call: NA; j_call: TRBJ2-6; cdr3_nt: TGCAGCGTTGAAAGGTGCCTGGACTCTGGGGCCAACGTCCTGACTTTC; cdr3_aa: CSVERCLDSGANVLTF
clone_size: NA; v_call: TRBV28; cdr3_length: 16; d_call: TRBD1; j_call: TRBJ2-1; cdr3_nt: TGTGCCAGCAGTTTTGGGACAGGGGGCGCGGGAGGTGAGCAGTTCTTC; cdr3_aa: CASSFGTGGAGGEQFF
clone_size: NA; v_call: TRBV28; cdr3_length: 15; d_call: NA; j_call: TRBJ2-1; cdr3_nt: TGTGCCAGCAGTTTACTGGCGGGGTCCTACAATGAGCAGTTCTTC; cdr3_aa: CASSLLAGSYNEQFF
clone_size: few; v_call: TRBV20-1; cdr3_length: 16; d_call: NA; j_call: TRBJ2-4; cdr3_nt: TGCAGTGCTAGCCCTTTCCCTGCGCTAGCCAAAAACATTCAGTACTTC; cdr3_aa: CSASPFPALAKNIQYF
clone_size: NA; v_call: TRBV5-5; cdr3_length: 15; d_call: NA; j_call: TRBJ1-6; cdr3_nt: TGTGCCAGCAGCCGTCTCGGACAGTGGGGTTCACCCCTCCACTTT; cdr3_aa: CASSRLGQWGSPLHF
clone_size: many; v_call: TRBV14; cdr3_length: 15; d_call: TRBD2; j_call: TRBJ2-3; cdr3_nt: TGTGCCAGCAGCCAAGGACTAGCGGGAGGAGATACGCAGTATTTT; cdr3_aa: CASSQGLAGGDTQYF
clone_size: NA; v_call: TRBV25-1; cdr3_length: 15; d_call: NA; j_call: TRBJ2-7; cdr3_nt: TGTGCCAGCAGTGGTGCGGGGGCGGAGGAACACGAGCAGTACTTC; cdr3_aa: CASSGAGAEEHEQYF
clone_size: NA; v_call: TRBV27; cdr3_length: 15; d_call: TRBD1; j_call: TRBJ2-7; cdr3_nt: TGTGCCAGCAGTTATCGTTTGGACAGGGGTAACGAGCAGTACTTC; cdr3_aa: CASSYRLDRGNEQYF
clone_size: NA; v_call: TRBV13; cdr3_length: 18; d_call: NA; j_call: TRBJ1-6; cdr3_nt: TGTGCCAGCAGCCCCAGGGCTCTAATGGTCTCCTATAATTCACCCCTCCACTTT; cdr3_aa: CASSPRALMVSYNSPLHF
clone_size: NA; v_call: TRBV12-3/TRBV12-4; cdr3_length: 16; d_call: NA; j_call: TRBJ2-6; cdr3_nt: TGTGCCAGTACGACGGAACTAGGCTCTGGGGCCAACGTCCTGACTTTC; cdr3_aa: CASTTELGSGANVLTF
clone_size: few; v_call: TRBV24-1; cdr3_length: 15; d_call: NA; j_call: TRBJ2-5; cdr3_nt: TGTGCCACCAGTGACTTCGCGGGAAGTAGAGAGACCCAGTACTTC; cdr3_aa: CATSDFAGSRETQYF
clone_size: NA; v_call: TRBV12-3/TRBV12-4; cdr3_length: 14; d_call: NA; j_call: TRBJ2-7; cdr3_nt: TGTGCCAGCAACCCGGAGGGCAGACCCTACGAGCAGTACTTC; cdr3_aa: CASNPEGRPYEQYF
clone_size: NA; v_call: TRBV2; cdr3_length: 17; d_call: NA; j_call: TRBJ2-1; cdr3_nt: TGTGCCAGCACCCCCACGCGAACAGGCATATTCTACAATGAGCAGTTCTTC; cdr3_aa: CASTPTRTGIFYNEQFF
clone_size: NA; v_call: TRBV5-1; cdr3_length: 19; d_call: TRBD2; j_call: TRBJ2-7; cdr3_nt: TGCGCCAGCAGCTTGGTGTGGGGACCTAGCGGTAGGTTATCGGACGAGCAGTACTTC; cdr3_aa: CASSLVWGPSGRLSDEQYF
clone_size: NA; v_call: TRBV9; cdr3_length: 16; d_call: NA; j_call: TRBJ2-6; cdr3_nt: TGTGCCAGCAGCGGGCTGGCGAGGTCTGGGGCCAACGTCCTGACTTTC; cdr3_aa: CASSGLARSGANVLTF
clone_size: few; v_call: TRBV5-1; cdr3_length: 17; d_call: NA; j_call: TRBJ1-4; cdr3_nt: TGCGCCAGCAGCTCCGCCCGTCGACTGATTCCTAATGAAAAACTGTTTTTT; cdr3_aa: CASSSARRLIPNEKLFF
clone_size: few; v_call: TRBV12-3/TRBV12-4; cdr3_length: 14; d_call: NA; j_call: TRBJ2-1; cdr3_nt: TGTGCCAGCAGTTCACCGGGACTCCTCACGGAGCAGTTCTTC; cdr3_aa: CASSSPGLLTEQFF
clone_size: NA; v_call: TRBV4-3; cdr3_length: 15; d_call: TRBD1; j_call: TRBJ2-7; cdr3_nt: TGCGCCAGCAGCCAGGAACAGGGGCCCCCCTACGAGCAGTACTTC; cdr3_aa: CASSQEQGPPYEQYF
clone_size: few; v_call: TRBV15; cdr3_length: 15; d_call: TRBD2; j_call: TRBJ2-7; cdr3_nt: TGTGCCACCAGCAGATCCCTTGAGGGAGGGATGGGGACCTCCTTC; cdr3_aa: CATSRSLEGGMGTSF
clone_size: NA; v_call: TRBV6-5; cdr3_length: 14; d_call: NA; j_call: TRBJ1-6; cdr3_nt: TGTGCCAGCAAGTTGAGCTCCTATAATTCACCCCTCCACTTT; cdr3_aa: CASKLSSYNSPLHF
clone_size: NA; v_call: TRBV7-6; cdr3_length: 15; d_call: TRBD2; j_call: TRBJ2-5; cdr3_nt: TGTGCCAGCAGCTTAGTACTAGCGGCGGGAGAGACCCAGTACTTC; cdr3_aa: CASSLVLAAGETQYF
clone_size: NA; v_call: TRBV29-1; cdr3_length: 10; d_call: TRBD1; j_call: TRBJ2-5; cdr3_nt: TGCAGCGTTGCCGGGACAGGGCAGTACTTC; cdr3_aa: CSVAGTGQYF
clone_size: NA; v_call: TRBV20-1; cdr3_length: 19; d_call: TRBD2; j_call: TRBJ2-5; cdr3_nt: TGCAGTGCTAGAGATGAATTAACTAGCGGGGGGCAGATACAAGAGACCCAGTACTTC; cdr3_aa: CSARDELTSGGQIQETQYF
clone_size: few; v_call: TRBV30; cdr3_length: 13; d_call: NA; j_call: TRBJ2-5; cdr3_nt: TGTGCCTGGATAGGCGGCGGCCAAGAGACCCAGTACTTC; cdr3_aa: CAWIGGGQETQYF
clone_size: NA; v_call: TRBV7-2; cdr3_length: 15; d_call: TRBD1; j_call: TRBJ2-7; cdr3_nt: TGTGCCAGCAGCCCCCCTAACAGGGGGCGCTACGAGCAGTACTTC; cdr3_aa: CASSPPNRGRYEQYF
clone_size: NA; v_call: TRBV28; cdr3_length: 12; d_call: NA; j_call: TRBJ2-7; cdr3_nt: TGTGCCAGCAACGGAGACCGCTACGAGCAGTACTTC; cdr3_aa: CASNGDRYEQYF
clone_size: NA; v_call: TRBV28; cdr3_length: 16; d_call: NA; j_call: TRBJ1-1; cdr3_nt: TGTGCCAGCAGTTTGCGCCTCACGTGGGAGAACACTGAAGCTTTCTTT; cdr3_aa: CASSLRLTWENTEAFF
clone_size: few; v_call: TRBV4-2; cdr3_length: 16; d_call: NA; j_call: TRBJ1-2; cdr3_nt: TGTGCCAGCAGCCAAGATCCGGAGAGTCTTAACTATGGCTACACCTTC; cdr3_aa: CASSQDPESLNYGYTF
clone_size: NA; v_call: TRBV19; cdr3_length: 17; d_call: TRBD1; j_call: TRBJ2-2; cdr3_nt: TGTGCCAGTATGGGGTGGGACAGGGCGGAGGACACCGGGGAGCTGTTTTTT; cdr3_aa: CASMGWDRAEDTGELFF
clone_size: NA; v_call: TRBV7-9; cdr3_length: 14; d_call: NA; j_call: TRBJ2-7; cdr3_nt: TGTGCCAGCAGCTTAGGGTCGGGGCTCTACGAGCAGTACTTC; cdr3_aa: CASSLGSGLYEQYF